One T cell receptor (beta chain) is described in this entry. Its antigen is not identified. Naive CD8 cells, CD45RO-negative and positively selected for CCR7, excluded terminally differentiated effector memory CD45RA+ cells. This sample stems from a study of shared clonotypes between healthy human individuals. Findings of the study overall: A few donors had around 5.2% of their naive CD4 clonotypes in common.

At the deep level, the assay was run. Using immunoSEQ multiplex PCR, the repertoire was profiled, and TCRdb retains in-frame clones only, with some absent. The sample yields some 2.1 million clones, 90% to 95% seen once. This CDR3 is built from 14 residues. Trimming removed 1 base at V and 6 bases at J, with 10 bases between. The germline CDR1 and CDR2 sequences are MGHRA and YSYEKL. The clonotype comes from a man aged 18 to 35 in good health. Some clones in this sample may be carry-over from other donors' samples. What was sequenced was naive CD8+ T cells from PBMCs. The rearrangement uses TRBV4-1 and TRBJ1-5; no clear D. The CDR3 DNA sequence: TGCGCCAGCAGCCAAGGCCCAGGCCCTCAGCCCCAGCATTTT. This gives the protein CASSQGPGPQPQHF.